Shown below are 8 T cell receptor beta chains from a single sample sequenced in a study of blood T cells in healthy people across ages. Primed by a sample-barcoded 5' primer and a J-beta primer mix, a second PCR proceeded for about 6 to 12 cycles. MiXCR, applied by TCRdb to the 5' RACE reads, yields one record per CDR3 protein. The table records some 900,000 distinct CDR3 sequences, around 48% of them present only once. The sample was blood. These receptors all stem from a man aged 30 to 39 in good health.

V and J are TRBV15 and TRBJ2-2; D is ambiguous. CDR3 length equals 13 residues. V shed 8 bases and J shed 5 bases, with 12 bases lying between them. CDR1 LNHNV and CDR2 YYDKDF come from the germline V gene (reference sequence). CDR3 residues: CATAPVSTGELFF. DNA of the CDR3: TGTGCCACCGCACCCGTATCTACCGGGGAGCTGTTTTTT.

The chain combines TRBV30 with TRBJ2-5; 11 bases align to TRBD2. This CDR3 comprises 14 residues. Germline trimming cut 2 bases from V and 5 bases from J; bases unmatched to any gene: 4. Germline lookup yields CDR1 GTSNPN and CDR2 SVGIG (reference sequence). The chain's CDR3 is CAWSRSGGAETQYF. For the CDR3, the DNA is TGTGCCTGGAGTCGTAGCGGGGGGGCGGAGACCCAGTACTTC.

This sequence joins TRBV12-3 or TRBV12-4 and TRBJ1-4, with a weak D call TRBD1 (6 bases). Trimming stripped 7 bases from V and 3 bases from J, with 9 bases between. This CDR3 region has 13 residues. CDR3 sequence reads: CASMDRANEKLFF. The CDR3 DNA reads TGTGCCAGCATGGACAGAGCTAATGAAAAACTGTTTTTT.

The chain uses TRBV7-2 and TRBJ1-2; D is unresolved. Germline V lookup: CDR1 SGHTA, CDR2 FQGNSA. CDR3 length: 16 amino acids. Trimming took off 1 base at V and 0 bases at J, with 12 bases between the two ends. CDR3 region: CASSLGVGPTNYGYTF. The CDR3 nucleotides are TGTGCCAGCAGCTTAGGGGTTGGGCCTACTAACTATGGCTACACCTTC.

This clonotype was seen ten or more times. The rearrangement links TRBV20-1 to TRBJ1-2; unclear D gene. V gave up 3 bases and J gave up 6 bases, with 11 bases separating them. Germline V gene data show CDR1 as DFQATT and CDR2 as SNEGSKA (reference sequence). This CDR3 is built from 12 residues. CDR3 sequence: CSASPGIHGYTF. In nucleotides, the CDR3 is TGCAGTGCTAGTCCTGGAATCCATGGCTACACCTTC.

This clonotype was picked up a small number of times. The genes are TRBV10-3 and TRBJ1-1; 8 positions agree with TRBD1. Germline CDR1 reads ENHRY; CDR2 reads SYGVKD. The J segment lost 4 bases and the V segment lost 11 bases, leaving 3 bases of the junction unmatched. The CDR3 has 11 amino acids. The CDR3 spells CASQGGTEAFF. The DNA of the CDR3 is TGTGCCTCACAGGGGGGCACTGAAGCTTTCTTT.

This clonotype was counted only a few times. The chain recombines TRBV25-1 with TRBJ1-1; 8 nucleotides match TRBD1. Looked up from germline, CDR1 is MGHDK and CDR2 is SYGVNS. There are 12 residues in the CDR3. The V segment lost 2 bases and the J segment 11 bases; nucleotides outside the gene matches: 4. CDR3 amino acids: CASSEGQGKAFF. The CDR3, as DNA: TGTGCCAGCAGTGAAGGACAGGGCAAGGCTTTCTTT.

This clonotype appeared once. This chain connects TRBV30 to TRBJ2-3; 7 nucleotides match TRBD1. With V trimmed by 5 bases and J by 0 bases, 8 bases remained unmatched. Germline CDR1 and CDR2: GTSNPN and SVGIG (reference sequence). The CDR3 extends over 15 amino acids. The CDR3 is CAWAPGTASTDTQYF. The CDR3 region has the DNA TGTGCCTGGGCCCCAGGGACAGCAAGCACAGATACGCAGTATTTT.